These 3 T cell receptor beta chains were sequenced from one sample in a study of T cell responses to AZD1222 COVID-19 vaccine (dated by TCRdb to the early 2020s). This specimen's time point label, interpreted: baseline before first vaccination. The treatment or condition label, as the study defines it: meningococcal conjugate vaccine given as trial control. Library creation used the immunoSEQ multiplex PCR assay. As stored in TCRdb, this immuneACCESS dataset retains in-frame rearrangements with V and J assigned. A fraction of the clones does not appear; measured against another copy, unresolved V genes explain less than half of the discrepancy, and the remainder lacks a known reason. Present in this sample are over 150,000 clones, 90% to 95% of which were seen just once. The ten largest clones take up 4.4% of the sample. This material consisted of peripheral blood, taken on day 0 of MenACWY control vaccination. These receptors were taken from an adult in good health.

The genes are TRBV10-3 and TRBJ2-3, with TRBD2 matching over 8 bases. With 2 bases clipped from V and 4 bases from J, the junction kept 8 bases outside the gene matches. The CDR3 sequence is 16 residues long. CDR1 is ENHRY, CDR2 SYGVKD, per germline. CDR3 sequence reads: CAISETTSENPDTQYF. CDR3 nucleotide sequence: TGTGCCATCAGTGAGACGACTAGCGAGAACCCAGATACGCAGTATTTT.

The J gene is TRBJ2-5, the V gene TRBV6-2 or TRBV6-3, with D perhaps matching TRBD1 or TRBD2 (5 bases each). CDR1 is MNHEY, CDR2 SVGEGT, per germline. The CDR3 extends over 15 amino acids. V lost 2 bases and J 1 base, leaving 11 bases between the germline ends. DNA for the CDR3: TGTGCCAGCAGTTACCTACGGGGCACCCAAGAGACCCAGTACTTC. Translating gives CASSYLRGTQETQYF.

The chain recombines TRBV10-3 with TRBJ2-7; 10 bases are a match to TRBD1. The germline CDR1 and CDR2 sequences are ENHRY and SYGVKD. The trim removed 9 bases at V and 4 bases at J, leaving 6 bases unmatched. The CDR3 covers 13 residues. CDR3 sequence reads: CAISGTGVYEQYF. CDR3 in DNA: TGTGCCATATCCGGGACAGGGGTATACGAGCAGTACTTC.